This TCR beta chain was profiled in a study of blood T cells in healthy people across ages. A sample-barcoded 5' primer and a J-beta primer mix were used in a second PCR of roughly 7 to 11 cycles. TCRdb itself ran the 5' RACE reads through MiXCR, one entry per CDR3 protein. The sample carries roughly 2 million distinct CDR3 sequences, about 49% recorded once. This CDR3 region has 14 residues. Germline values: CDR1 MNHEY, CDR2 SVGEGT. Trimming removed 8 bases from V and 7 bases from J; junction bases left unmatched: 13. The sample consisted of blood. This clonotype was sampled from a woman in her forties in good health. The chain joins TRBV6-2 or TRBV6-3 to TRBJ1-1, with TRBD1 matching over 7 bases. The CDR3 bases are TGTGCCAGCGGCTCCACCGACAGGGTGGATGAAGCTTTCTTT. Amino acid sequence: CASGSTDRVDEAFF.